This T cell receptor beta chain derives from a study of T cell responses to AZD1222 COVID-19 vaccine. CDR3 length equals 17 residues. The germline V gene encodes CDR1 MNHEY and CDR2 SMNVEV (reference sequence). V lost 3 bases, J lost 3 bases, and 18 bases lay in between. The data were produced by immunoSEQ multiplex PCR, yet TCRdb's version contains in-frame clones alone and is incomplete. The sample gives under 100,000 clones, approximately 88% of which show up once; roughly 15% is in the top ten. The V and J genes are TRBV27 and TRBJ1-5, with D possibly being TRBD1 (5 bases). The origin of this receptor is an adult in good health. This specimen was peripheral blood, taken on day 0 of AZD1222 vaccination. The CDR3: CASSFRTPGPFNQPQHF. Here the CDR3 DNA reads TGTGCCAGCAGTTTCCGGACCCCGGGGCCCTTCAATCAGCCCCAGCATTTT.